The 24 T cell receptor beta chains below all came from one sample that was sequenced in a study of graft-versus-host responses after intestinal transplantation. Sequencing used immunoSEQ multiplex PCR; TCRdb keeps in-frame clones, though not all of them. The repertoire holds fewer than 95,000 clones, with about 95% as singletons. These receptors have no known antigen. This specimen consisted of unstimulated CD4+ T cells sorted from spleen or lymph node cells, obtained before transplant. These receptors came from a human donor who was the organ donor for an intestinal transplant.

The V gene is TRBV18, the J gene TRBJ2-3; 9 bases are shared with TRBD1. The CDR3 runs to 15 residues. Germline V gene lookup returns CDR1 KGHSH and CDR2 LQKENI. The trim removed 1 base at V and 4 bases at J, leaving 3 bases unmatched. The CDR3: CASSPRTGAADTQYF. The CDR3 DNA is TGTGCCAGCTCACCACGGACAGGGGCAGCAGATACGCAGTATTTT.

This chain links TRBV5-1 with TRBJ1-1; 8 positions match TRBD1. The trim removed 4 bases at V and 5 bases at J, leaving 7 bases unmatched. The germline V gene has CDR1 SGHRS and CDR2 YFSETQ. This CDR3 is 14 amino acids long. The CDR3 is CASSLQGVRTEAFF. CDR3 sequence (DNA): TGCGCCAGCAGCCTACAGGGGGTGCGGACTGAAGCTTTCTTT.

This chain joins TRBV6-1 and TRBJ1-1; unclear D gene. V shed 5 bases and J shed 3 bases, with 10 bases lying between them. CDR1 is MNHNS, CDR2 SASEGT, per germline. This CDR3 region has 13 residues. The DNA for the CDR3 is TGTGCCAGCAGTCAATGGTCGTACACTGAAGCTTTCTTT. Its translation is CASSQWSYTEAFF.

This chain joins TRBV13 and TRBJ2-1; 11 bases match TRBD2. The CDR3 totals 16 residues. From germline, CDR1 is PRHDT and CDR2 FYEKMQ (reference sequence). V lost 4 bases and J lost 2; bases outside the gene matches: 4. The CDR3 nucleotides are TGTGCCAGCAGCTCGATTAGCGGGGGGGCCTACAATGAGCAGTTCTTC. Translating gives CASSSISGGAYNEQFF.

The chain links TRBV19 to TRBJ1-2; TRBD1 agrees at 7 bases. Germline lookup yields CDR1 LNHDA and CDR2 SQIVND (reference sequence). CDR3 length equals 14 residues. J gave up 4 bases and V 3 bases, and 5 bases lay outside the gene matches. The DNA of the CDR3 is TGTGCCAGTAGTATCACAGGGGAATCCTATGGCTACACCTTC. Translated, it gives CASSITGESYGYTF.

The V call is TRBV5-1, the J call TRBJ1-1; D remains unclear. The V gene's germline CDR1 is SGHRS and CDR2 YFSETQ. Trimming left V 2 bases short and J 0 bases short, with 11 bases between. The CDR3 has 15 amino acids. The CDR3 sequence: CASSFAGTVNTEAFF. The CDR3 DNA reads as TGCGCCAGCAGCTTCGCGGGCACGGTGAACACTGAAGCTTTCTTT.

In this sample, this clone turned up a few times. The J gene is TRBJ1-5, the V gene TRBV6-6; the D is unclear. CDR3 length: 13 residues. CDR1 and CDR2 from the germline V gene are MNHNY and SVGAGI (reference sequence). Deletions cut 8 bases from V and 6 bases from J, with 14 bases between. The CDR3 loop reads CASRQDPSQPQHF. The CDR3 DNA follows: TGTGCCAGCCGTCAGGATCCCAGTCAGCCCCAGCATTTT.

V usage is TRBV7-2 and J usage is TRBJ2-7; 9 bases fit TRBD2. The CDR3 loop spans 14 amino acids. The V gene end was trimmed by 4 bases and the J gene end by 4 bases; junction bases not matched to a gene: 5. Germline lookup yields CDR1 SGHTA and CDR2 FQGNSA. DNA for the CDR3: TGTGCCAGCAGCTATGGCGGGGGGGGTTACGAGCAGTACTTC. This translates into CASSYGGGGYEQYF.

This clone was seen once. The rearrangement uses TRBV19 and TRBJ2-4, with TRBD2 as a possible D gene (7 bases). Trimming cost V 3 bases and J 0 bases, with 21 bases left between them. Germline V gene data show CDR1 as LNHDA and CDR2 as SQIVND (reference sequence). The CDR3 consists of 19 residues. The CDR3 DNA follows: TGTGCCAGTAGTATTGTTTTCGCCAGGGAGGGGGTAGCCAAAAACATTCAGTACTTC. Its protein is CASSIVFAREGVAKNIQYF.

V usage is TRBV6-6 and J usage is TRBJ2-3; D remains unclear. The germline V gene has CDR1 MNHNY and CDR2 SVGAGI (reference sequence). V was trimmed by 6 bases and J by 2 bases, leaving 15 bases between them. This CDR3 region has 15 residues. The DNA for the CDR3 is TGTGCCAGCAGGCTATCGTTAGAATACACAGATACGCAGTATTTT. Translation gives CASRLSLEYTDTQYF.

The gene calls are TRBV7-3 and TRBJ1-3; no firm D call. The CDR3 has 15 amino acids. V lost 5 bases and J lost 1, with 12 bases in between. Germline V gene lookup returns CDR1 SGHTA and CDR2 FQGTGA. CDR3 region: CASSPTGGSGNTIYF. In DNA, the CDR3 is TGTGCCAGCAGCCCCACGGGCGGATCTGGAAACACCATATATTTT. Using reference TRBV7-3 and TRBJ1-3 for the parts outside the CDR3, the full variable domain is GAGVSQTPSNKVTEKGKYVELRCDPISGHTALYWYRQSLGQGPEFLIYFQGTGAADDSGLPNDRFFAVRPEGSVSTLKIQRTERGDSAVYLCASSPTGGSGNTIYFGEGSWLTVV.

This chain uses TRBV7-2 with TRBJ2-5; TRBD1 might be the D (6 bases). The CDR3 consists of 13 residues. Germline values: CDR1 SGHTA, CDR2 FQGNSA. V was shortened by 5 bases and J by 5 bases, with 12 bases between the two germline ends. The CDR3 coding sequence is TGTGCCAGCAGCCGGGACACTCGGGAGACCCAGTACTTC. The encoded protein is CASSRDTRETQYF.

The genes are TRBV11-2 and TRBJ1-2; D is undetermined. CDR3 length equals 12 residues. The ends were cut back, 2 bases at V and 4 bases at J, with 5 bases in the middle. Looked up from germline, CDR1 is SGHAT and CDR2 is FQNNGV. The CDR3 nucleotides are TGTGCCAGCAGCTTATCCTTCTATGGCTACACCTTC. This sequence encodes CASSLSFYGYTF.

This CDR3 reads CASSLVVEAFF. The CDR3 DNA reads TGTGCCAGCAGCTTAGTGGTGGAAGCTTTCTTT. V usage is TRBV7-2 and J usage is TRBJ1-1; D not resolved. The CDR3 contains 11 residues. Germline CDR1 reads SGHTA; CDR2 reads FQGNSA. Trimming pared 1 base from V and 8 bases from J, leaving 5 bases between.

This chain connects TRBV5-4 to TRBJ2-7, with a weak D call TRBD1 (6 bases). Germline CDR1 and CDR2: SGHNT and YYREEE (reference sequence). There are 15 residues in the CDR3. Deletions cut 4 bases from V and 4 bases from J, with 18 bases between. CDR3 nucleotides: TGTGCCAGCAGCGCCACAGGGTCCGAGCGGTACGAGCAGTACTTC. Translation: CASSATGSERYEQYF.

V usage is TRBV11-3 and J usage is TRBJ1-4; D may be TRBD1 (5 bases). V lost 4 bases and J lost 8, with 11 bases in between. Germline V gives CDR1 SGHNT, CDR2 YENEEA. The CDR3 extends over 13 amino acids. This CDR3 reads CASSSSGGEKLFF. The CDR3 region has the DNA TGTGCCAGCAGCTCATCCGGGGGAGAAAAACTGTTTTTT.

The V call is TRBV7-2, the J call TRBJ2-7; possible D gene TRBD2, 5 bases. This CDR3 comprises 12 residues. Germline V gene lookup returns CDR1 SGHTA and CDR2 FQGNSA. Deletions cut 5 bases from V and 3 bases from J, with 8 bases between. The CDR3 reads CASSPGLYEQYF. CDR3 sequence (DNA): TGTGCCAGCAGCCCAGGACTCTACGAGCAGTACTTC.

The chain carries TRBV7-9 and TRBJ2-1, with D perhaps TRBD1 or TRBD2 (6 bases each). The CDR3 is 15 amino acids. Germline CDR1 and CDR2: SEHNR and FQNEAQ (reference sequence). V lost 5 bases and J 2 bases, leaving 13 bases between the germline ends. The CDR3 DNA is TGTGCCAGCAGCGCGCGGGACAAACCCTACAATGAGCAGTTCTTC. Amino acids: CASSARDKPYNEQFF.

This clone was found a few times. V gene TRBV5-1 combines with J gene TRBJ2-2, with D maybe TRBD1 (5 bases). The CDR3 length is 14 residues. Germline lookup yields CDR1 SGHRS and CDR2 YFSETQ. Trimming took 10 bases from V and 0 from J, leaving 13 bases between them. The CDR3 is CAGSKGSNTGELFF. The CDR3 bases are TGCGCCGGGTCCAAGGGGTCGAACACCGGGGAGCTGTTTTTT. Full variable domain (missing parts from reference TRBV5-1 and TRBJ2-2): KAGVTQTPRYLIKTRGQQVTLSCSPISGHRSVSWYQQTPGQGLQFLFEYFSETQRNKGNFPGRFSGRQFSNSRSEMNVSTLELGDSALYLCAGSKGSNTGELFFGEGSRLTVL.

The V gene is TRBV11-2, the J gene TRBJ1-2; TRBD1 is a possible D gene (5 bases). V was trimmed by 3 bases and J by 2 bases, leaving 13 bases between them. The CDR3 length is 15 residues. Germline CDR1 is SGHAT and CDR2 is FQNNGV. The CDR3 sequence is CASSFGPDTNYGYTF. The CDR3 bases are TGTGCCAGCAGCTTTGGGCCGGACACGAACTATGGCTACACCTTC.

The gene calls are TRBV5-6 and TRBJ1-2, with D maybe TRBD1 (5 bases). Germline CDR1 reads SGHDT; CDR2 reads YYEEEE. The CDR3 sequence is 13 residues long. Trimming left V 2 bases short and J 3 bases short, with 8 bases between. CDR3 in amino acids: CASSLGQDYGYTF. CDR3 DNA: TGTGCCAGCAGCTTAGGACAAGACTATGGCTACACCTTC.

This chain links TRBV7-8 with TRBJ1-2, with 7 nucleotides matching TRBD1. Per germline, CDR1 SGHVS and CDR2 FQNEAQ. V shed 5 bases, J shed 8 bases, and the junction held 23 bases outside the gene matches. CDR3 size: 18 residues. The CDR3 reads CASSIVFTQGGTKEGYTF. The DNA of the CDR3 is TGTGCCAGCAGCATAGTCTTTACGCAGGGGGGAACTAAGGAAGGCTACACCTTC. The full variable domain, completed using reference TRBV7-8 and TRBJ1-2, is GAGVSQSPRYKVAKRGQDVALRCDPISGHVSLFWYQQALGQGPEFLTYFQNEAQLDKSGLPSDRFFAERPEGSVSTLKIQRTQQEDSAVYLCASSIVFTQGGTKEGYTFGSGTRLTVV.

The chain has TRBV11-2 and TRBJ2-7, with a possible D match to TRBD1 (5 bases). The CDR3 has 17 amino acids. In germline, CDR1 is SGHAT, CDR2 FQNNGV. Trimming cost V 2 bases and J 1 base, with 18 bases left between them. The CDR3, as DNA: TGTGCCAGCAGCTTATTGATTCCGCCGACAGCGTCCTACGAGCAGTACTTC. It codes for CASSLLIPPTASYEQYF.

V and J are TRBV18 and TRBJ1-2, with D tentatively TRBD1 (6 bases). Germline V lookup: CDR1 KGHSH, CDR2 LQKENI. The CDR3 is 13 amino acids. Deletions cut 3 bases from V and 4 bases from J, with 9 bases between. This CDR3 reads CASSPTGPYGYTF. The DNA of the CDR3 is TGTGCCAGCTCACCTACAGGGCCCTATGGCTACACCTTC.